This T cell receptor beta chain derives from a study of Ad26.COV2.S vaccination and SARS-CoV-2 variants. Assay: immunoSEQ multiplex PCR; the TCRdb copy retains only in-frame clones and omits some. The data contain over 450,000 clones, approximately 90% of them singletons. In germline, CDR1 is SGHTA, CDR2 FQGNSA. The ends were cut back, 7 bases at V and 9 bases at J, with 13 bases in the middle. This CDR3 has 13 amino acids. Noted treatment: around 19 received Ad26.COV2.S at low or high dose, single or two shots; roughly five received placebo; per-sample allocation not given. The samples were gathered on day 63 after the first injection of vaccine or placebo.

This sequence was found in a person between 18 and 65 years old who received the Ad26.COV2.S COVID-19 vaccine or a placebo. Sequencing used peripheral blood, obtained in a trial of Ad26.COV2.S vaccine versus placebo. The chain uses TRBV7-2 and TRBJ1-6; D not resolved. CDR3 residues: CASTLIGSSPLHF. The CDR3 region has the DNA TGTGCCAGCACCCTTATTGGGAGTTCACCCCTCCACTTT.